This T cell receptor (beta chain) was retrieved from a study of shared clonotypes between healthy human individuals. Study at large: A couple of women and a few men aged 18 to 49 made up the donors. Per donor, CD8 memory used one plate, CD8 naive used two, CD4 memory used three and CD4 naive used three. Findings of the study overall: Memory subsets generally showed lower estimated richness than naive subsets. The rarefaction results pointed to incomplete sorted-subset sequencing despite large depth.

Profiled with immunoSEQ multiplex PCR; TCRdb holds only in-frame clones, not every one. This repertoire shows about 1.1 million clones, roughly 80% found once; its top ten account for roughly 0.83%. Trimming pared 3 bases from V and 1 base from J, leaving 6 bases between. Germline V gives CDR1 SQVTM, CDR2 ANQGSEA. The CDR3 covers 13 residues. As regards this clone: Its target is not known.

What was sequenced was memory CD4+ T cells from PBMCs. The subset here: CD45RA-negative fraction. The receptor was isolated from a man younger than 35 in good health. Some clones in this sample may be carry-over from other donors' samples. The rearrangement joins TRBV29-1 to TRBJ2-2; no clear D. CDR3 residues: CSVDRMNTGELFF. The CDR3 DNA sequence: TGCAGCGTTGACAGGATGAACACCGGGGAGCTGTTTTTT.